A few counts support the clone carrying this T cell receptor (beta chain). Antigen: not known. Amplified regions were TCR beta CDR3 sequences from RNA transcripts. TCR CDR3 underwent first-round RT-PCR with the HTBI primer set. TCRdb reprocessed the multiplex PCR reads via MiXCR and lists one record per CDR3 protein. The sample carries around 210,000 distinct CDR3 sequences, 17% recorded once. Trimming took 2 bases from V and 5 from J, leaving 6 bases between them. The CDR3 contains 11 residues. The germline V gene has CDR1 DFQATT and CDR2 SNEGSKA (reference sequence). Calling Graves' hyperthyroidism stable meant ophthalmopathy did not progress within 18 months. Patients aged 18 to 65 with hyperthyroidism were newly diagnosed, with duration under 2 months. The study based diagnoses on clinical symptoms, serum thyroxine and TRAb, thyroid ultrasound and orbital computed tomography. This sample stems from a study of T cells in Graves' hyperthyroidism and ophthalmopathy. Study-level points and caveats: Stable hyperthyroidism was separated from ophthalmopathy by a model based on 13 V-J features.

The sample consisted of blood. This receptor was taken from a woman aged 45-65 years with Graves' hyperthyroidism. V and J are TRBV20-1 and TRBJ2-5; D not certain. The CDR3 DNA sequence: TGCAGTGCTAGAACGGCGGAGACCCAGTACTTC. Translation: CSARTAETQYF.